The 32 T cell receptor beta chains below all came from one sample that was sequenced in a study of vaccination effects on CD4 cells after COVID-19. Peptide-pool stimulation followed by sequencing identified expanded antigen-specific CD4+ clonotypes in the ViraFEST assay. Isolation of CD4+ T cells took place after nine to ten days of culture. No vaccinee had earlier SARS-CoV-2 infection, and nucleocapsid antibodies were negative. Assay: immunoSEQ multiplex PCR; the TCRdb copy retains only in-frame clones and omits some. This table holds approximately 74,000 clones, approximately 75% found once. Their specific antigens are unknown. Sequenced here: CD4+ T cells from PBMCs cultured with HCoV-NL63 spike peptides, sampled before COVID-19 vaccination. All receptors derive from a human donor who received a COVID-19 vaccine.

This clone showed up just a few times. V usage is TRBV19 and J usage is TRBJ1-2; D may be TRBD1 (5 bases). CDR1 and CDR2 from the germline V gene are LNHDA and SQIVND (reference sequence). Trimming pared 4 bases from V and 4 bases from J, leaving 13 bases between. The CDR3 totals 14 residues. The CDR3 DNA follows: TGTGCCAGTAGTACTCCGACAGCAGTCTATGGCTACACCTTC. It translates to CASSTPTAVYGYTF.

This chain joins TRBV6-5 and TRBJ1-3; TRBD1 is a possible D gene (5 bases). Germline V gives CDR1 MNHEY, CDR2 SVGAGI. This CDR3 has 14 amino acids. V dropped 6 bases and J dropped 2 bases, with 11 bases sitting between them. The CDR3, as DNA: TGTGCCAGCAGCCGAGGGGTTCCTGGAAACACCATATATTTT. Its translation is CASSRGVPGNTIYF.

V usage is TRBV11-3 and J usage is TRBJ1-2, with a tentative D call TRBD1 (6 bases). Looked up from germline, CDR1 is SGHNT and CDR2 is YENEEA. The V and J ends lost 5 bases and 5 bases respectively, with 21 bases between them. This CDR3 contains 16 residues. The CDR3 DNA sequence: TGTGCCAGCAGCCGGAGAGCCCAGGGGTTTCGGTATGGCTACACCTTC. Translated: CASSRRAQGFRYGYTF.

This clone was recorded a few times. The V call is TRBV5-1, the J call TRBJ2-7; tentative D call: TRBD2 (6 bases). With 0 bases removed from V and 3 bases from J, the gap between germline ends came to 13 bases. The CDR3 is 15 residues long. Germline loops: CDR1 SGHRS, CDR2 YFSETQ. CDR3 in DNA: TGCGCCAGCAGCTTGGGGGTGGAGGGATTCTACGAGCAGTACGTC. Translated, it gives CASSLGVEGFYEQYV.

This chain joins TRBV2 and TRBJ2-5; 8 bases match TRBD1. This CDR3 comprises 14 residues. Looked up from germline, CDR1 is SNHLY and CDR2 is FYNNEI. V shed 6 bases, J shed 5 bases, and the junction held 8 bases outside the gene matches. The CDR3 here is CASSASTGGETQYF. CDR3 DNA sequence: TGTGCCAGCAGCGCCTCTACAGGGGGGGAGACCCAGTACTTC.

V and J are TRBV3-1 (or the pseudogene TRBV3-2) and TRBJ2-7; D gene uncertain. The CDR3 loop spans 13 amino acids. Per germline, CDR1 LGHDT and CDR2 YNNKEL (reference sequence). Deletions cut 4 bases from V and 6 bases from J, with 13 bases between. CDR3 loop: CASSRGPQGEQYV. CDR3 coding DNA: TGTGCCAGCAGCCGCGGACCCCAAGGCGAGCAGTACGTC.

The chain carries TRBV7-3 and TRBJ2-1; 9 bases line up with TRBD2. CDR3 length equals 15 residues. Trimming at V came to 3 bases and at J to 6 bases, leaving 6 bases not matched to a gene. Germline assignment: CDR1 SGHTA and CDR2 FQGTGA. The CDR3 loop reads CASSFRGGGGNEQFF. CDR3 sequence (DNA): TGTGCCAGCAGCTTTCGCGGCGGGGGGGGCAATGAGCAGTTCTTC.

The gene calls are TRBV7-2 and TRBJ1-1; D not certain. CDR1 is SGHTA, CDR2 FQGNSA, per germline. This CDR3 spans 15 amino acids. Trimming took 6 bases from V and 1 from J, leaving 15 bases between them. The CDR3 spells CASRLSGGPNTEAFF. CDR3 sequence (DNA): TGTGCCAGCAGGCTTTCAGGAGGTCCGAACACTGAAGCTTTCTTT.

This clone is a singleton in its sample. In DNA form, the CDR3 reads TGTGCCAGCAGTGAGAGGGGTAGCGGGGGGCGGTACGAGCAGTACGTC. This encodes CASSERGSGGRYEQYV. V is TRBV2 and J is TRBJ2-7; 10 bases agree with TRBD2. Germline trimming cut 3 bases from V and 4 bases from J; bases unmatched to any gene: 9. The CDR3 is 16 amino acids. Germline values: CDR1 SNHLY, CDR2 FYNNEI.

This rearrangement joins TRBV5-1 to TRBJ2-4; D may be TRBD1 (5 bases). CDR3 length equals 18 residues. In germline, CDR1 is SGHRS, CDR2 YFSETQ. The V and J ends lost 0 bases and 3 bases respectively, with 19 bases between them. This CDR3 is CASSLAPYRNGNKNIQYF. CDR3 nucleotide sequence: TGCGCCAGCAGCTTGGCACCGTACAGGAATGGGAACAAAAACATTCAGTACTTC.

The chain combines TRBV5-1 with TRBJ2-2; D might be TRBD1 or TRBD2, each matching 5 bases. CDR3 size: 15 residues. The V gene lost 4 bases and the J gene lost 0 bases, with 10 bases spanning the gap. The V gene's germline CDR1 is SGHRS and CDR2 YFSETQ. CDR3 loop: CASSTGTANTGELFF. The CDR3 DNA sequence: TGCGCCAGCAGCACCGGGACGGCGAACACCGGGGAGCTGTTTTTT.

V gene TRBV3-1 (or the pseudogene TRBV3-2) combines with J gene TRBJ2-3, with D perhaps being TRBD1 or TRBD2 (6 bases each). Germline V gene lookup returns CDR1 LGHDT and CDR2 YNNKEL (reference sequence). The CDR3 has 17 amino acids. The V end was cut by 1 base, the J end by 2 bases, with 16 bases between. The CDR3 DNA is TGTGCCAGCAGCCAAGTTCTATCCGGGGGCCCCACAGATACGCAGTATTTT. As protein: CASSQVLSGGPTDTQYF.

V is TRBV20-1 and J is TRBJ2-5; D remains unclear. Germline-derived CDR1 and CDR2 are DFQATT and SNEGSKA (reference sequence). V was cut by 8 bases and J by 1 base, with 8 bases left in between. The CDR3 consists of 11 residues. The CDR3 region is CSWLSQETQYF. DNA for the CDR3: TGCAGTTGGCTGTCCCAAGAGACCCAGTACTTC.

This clone was counted between two and nine times. V usage is TRBV10-1 and J usage is TRBJ1-1; D gene uncertain. CDR3 size: 12 residues. In germline, CDR1 is WNHNN, CDR2 SYGVQD (reference sequence). The V end was cut by 6 bases, the J end by 2 bases, with 7 bases between. Written as DNA, the CDR3 is TGCGCCAGCAGGAACAGTAACACTGAAGCTTTCTTT. It encodes CASRNSNTEAFF.

The chain is built from TRBV2 and TRBJ1-2, with D tentatively TRBD1 (5 bases). The CDR3 has 14 residues. V lost 3 bases and J 5 bases, leaving 13 bases between the germline ends. Germline V gene lookup returns CDR1 SNHLY and CDR2 FYNNEI. The DNA of the CDR3 is TGTGCCAGCAGTGATCGGGGGACTTTTTATGGCTACACCTTC. This encodes CASSDRGTFYGYTF. Based on the CDR3 plus reference TRBV2 and TRBJ1-2, the full variable domain is EPEVTQTPSHQVTQMGQEVILRCVPISNHLYFYWYRQILGQKVEFLVSFYNNEISEKSEIFDDQFSVERPDGSNFTLKIRSTKLEDSAMYFCASSDRGTFYGYTFGSGTRLTVV.

V gene TRBV24-1 combines with J gene TRBJ1-4; 11 positions match TRBD1. The CDR3 loop spans 15 amino acids. V lost 4 bases and J lost 7; bases outside the gene matches: 4. Looked up from germline, CDR1 is KGHDR and CDR2 is SFDVKD. The CDR3 sequence is CATSDPGTGGEKLFF. The DNA for the CDR3 is TGTGCCACCAGTGACCCCGGGACAGGGGGTGAAAAACTGTTTTTT.

The chain carries TRBV6-1 and TRBJ1-2; a weak D match, TRBD1 (5 bases). This CDR3 is 15 amino acids long. V was cut by 3 bases and J by 1 base, with 12 bases left in between. CDR1 MNHNS and CDR2 SASEGT come from the germline V gene. The CDR3 DNA follows: TGTGCCAGCAGTGATGGGGGACTGTTTAACTATGGCTACACCTTC. Its translation: CASSDGGLFNYGYTF.

The chain carries TRBV5-1 and TRBJ2-2; D gene ambiguous. The CDR3 runs 14 residues. Per the germline V gene, CDR1 is SGHRS and CDR2 is YFSETQ. Trimming took 4 bases from V and 0 from J, leaving 7 bases between them. The CDR3 region has the DNA TGCGCCAGCAGCCCGGCCGCGAACACCGGGGAGCTGTTTTTT. Its protein is CASSPAANTGELFF.

This clone appeared once. The genes are TRBV6-2 or TRBV6-3 and TRBJ1-4; TRBD1 agrees at 9 bases. The trim removed 5 bases at V and 5 bases at J, leaving 6 bases unmatched. CDR3 length: 15 amino acids. Germline loops: CDR1 MNHEY, CDR2 SVGEGT. CDR3 bases: TGTGCCAGCAGTCTTGCCGGGACAGGGAATGAAAAACTGTTTTTT. Translation gives CASSLAGTGNEKLFF.

This chain joins TRBV27 and TRBJ2-2; D gene unclear. V lost 7 bases and J lost 7, with 16 bases in between. The germline gives CDR1 MNHEY, CDR2 SMNVEV (reference sequence). This CDR3 has 14 residues. CDR3 protein: CASKFLAQFGELFF. The CDR3 DNA follows: TGTGCCAGCAAGTTTTTAGCTCAGTTCGGGGAGCTGTTTTTT.

The V and J genes are TRBV24-1 and TRBJ1-5; D possibly corresponds to TRBD1 (5 bases). V lost 3 bases and J lost 8, with 19 bases in between. This CDR3 has 16 amino acids. Germline values: CDR1 KGHDR, CDR2 SFDVKD. The CDR3 DNA reads as TGTGCCACCAGTGATAGCCGGACGGGGGATTTCGAGCCCCAGCATTTT. Amino acid sequence: CATSDSRTGDFEPQHF.

The chain links TRBV4-1 to TRBJ1-1; perhaps TRBD1 as D (5 bases). This CDR3 is built from 15 residues. CDR1 is MGHRA and CDR2 is YSYEKL in the germline V gene. Trimming cost V 0 bases and J 6 bases, with 14 bases left between them. CDR3 in amino acids: CASSQDRRGRAEAFF. The CDR3 DNA reads as TGCGCCAGCAGCCAAGATAGGAGGGGTCGCGCTGAAGCTTTCTTT.

V gene TRBV18 combines with J gene TRBJ2-3, with D possibly matching TRBD1 (6 bases). This CDR3 has 16 residues. Germline-derived CDR1 and CDR2 are KGHSH and LQKENI. Trimming removed 3 bases from V and 0 bases from J, with 13 bases in between. CDR3 in amino acids: CASSPQGQSSTDTQYF. The CDR3 region has the DNA TGTGCCAGCTCACCCCAGGGGCAGTCTAGCACAGATACGCAGTATTTT.

The chain joins TRBV14 to TRBJ2-1; 10 bases line up with TRBD1. The CDR3 sequence is 17 residues long. V lost 1 base to trimming and J lost 4 bases; unmatched junction nucleotides: 7. Germline CDR1 SGHDN, CDR2 FVKESK. The DNA of the CDR3 is TGTGCCAGCAGCCAAGGGACAGGGGGTCCAACTTACAATGAGCAGTTCTTC. Amino acids: CASSQGTGGPTYNEQFF. Full variable domain (rest looked up from reference TRBV14 and TRBJ2-1): EAGVTQFPSHSVIEKGQTVTLRCDPISGHDNLYWYRRVMGKEIKFLLHFVKESKQDESGMPNNRFLAERTGGTYSTLKVQPAELEDSGVYFCASSQGTGGPTYNEQFFGPGTRLTVL.

CDR3 sequence (DNA): TGTGCCAGCAGCCAATTGGGGCCCGATGGCTACACCTTC. Translation: CASSQLGPDGYTF. The gene calls are TRBV3-1 (or the pseudogene TRBV3-2) and TRBJ1-2; TRBD1 is a possible D gene (5 bases). This CDR3 has 13 residues. Trimming took off 2 bases at V and 6 bases at J, with 10 bases between the two ends. Germline V CDR1 and CDR2: LGHDT, YNNKEL (reference sequence).

CDR3 in DNA: TGTGCCAGCAGCACCAGCCCCGGGTTAGGAAAACTGTTTTTT. It specifies CASSTSPGLGKLFF. This chain joins TRBV11-2 and TRBJ1-4; unclear D gene. The length of the CDR3 is 14 residues. Between the trimmed V and J ends, which lost 5 bases and 10 bases, there was a span of 17 bases. CDR1 and CDR2 from the germline V gene are SGHAT and FQNNGV.

V usage is TRBV18 and J usage is TRBJ2-5; TRBD2 aligns across 7 bases. The junction had 6 bases not matched to a gene; V was cut back by 1 base and J by 4 bases. The CDR3 extends over 15 amino acids. Germline CDR1 KGHSH, CDR2 LQKENI. The CDR3 bases are TGTGCCAGCTCACCACTTCGGGGAGGGCGAGAGACCCAGTACTTC. This codes for CASSPLRGGRETQYF.

V usage is TRBV9 and J usage is TRBJ2-2; TRBD2 aligns across 7 bases. The CDR3 runs to 13 residues. J gave up 9 bases and V 0 bases, and 2 bases lay outside the gene matches. From germline, CDR1 is SGDLS and CDR2 YYNGEE. In nucleotides, the CDR3 is TGTGCCAGCAGCGTAGAGGGAGGGCGGGAGCTGTTTTTT. It yields the protein CASSVEGGRELFF. Based on the CDR3 plus reference TRBV9 and TRBJ2-2, the full variable domain is DSGVTQTPKHLITATGQRVTLRCSPRSGDLSVYWYQQSLDQGLQFLIQYYNGEERAKGNILERFSAQQFPDLHSELNLSSLELGDSALYFCASSVEGGRELFFGEGSRLTVL.

V gene TRBV5-1 combines with J gene TRBJ1-6; 7 bases are a match to TRBD1. The CDR3 has 16 residues. V shed 4 bases and J 3 bases; nucleotides not matched to a gene: 7. Germline V gene data show CDR1 as SGHRS and CDR2 as YFSETQ. The CDR3 here is CASSLTTGNYNSPLHF. CDR3 sequence (DNA): TGCGCCAGCAGCCTAACGACAGGGAACTATAATTCACCCCTCCACTTT.

This clone was detected only once. The J gene is TRBJ1-6, the V gene TRBV5-1, with TRBD1 matching over 9 bases. V lost 2 bases and J lost 1; bases outside the gene matches: 7. Germline assignment: CDR1 SGHRS and CDR2 YFSETQ. CDR3 length: 18 residues. For the CDR3, the DNA is TGCGCCAGCAGCTTTACCGGGACAGGGAGGTCCTATAATTCACCCCTCCACTTT. It yields the protein CASSFTGTGRSYNSPLHF.

The genes are TRBV4-3 and TRBJ2-2, with D unresolved. The CDR3 spans 14 residues. V was clipped by 1 base and J by 0 bases, with 3 bases between them. The germline gives CDR1 LGHNA, CDR2 YSLEER. The CDR3 loop reads CASSQVPNTGELFF. The CDR3 DNA reads as TGCGCCAGCAGCCAAGTCCCGAACACCGGGGAGCTGTTTTTT.

The rearrangement uses TRBV6-1 and TRBJ1-3, with 7 nucleotides matching TRBD1. Germline lookup yields CDR1 MNHNS and CDR2 SASEGT. The CDR3 length is 18 residues. The J segment lost 0 bases and the V segment lost 0 bases, leaving 8 bases of the junction unmatched. CDR3 sequence reads: CASSEAHGQALSGNTIYF. The CDR3 nucleotides are TGTGCCAGCAGTGAAGCGCACGGACAGGCTCTCTCTGGAAACACCATATATTTT.